A selection of T cell receptor beta chains follows, all from one sample in a study of cytomegalovirus exposure and HLA in healthy donors. Assay: immunoSEQ multiplex PCR; the TCRdb copy retains only in-frame clones and omits some. The sample holds 65,000 to 75,000 clones; 96% are singletons and the top ten take more than 3.5%. Sequencing was carried out using PBMCs. The receptors derive from a woman younger than 30 in good health and CMV-seropositive. Both conserved end residues are part of each CDR3. A D gene is named only where the DNA matches it firmly. A row's size may be missing; if present it is once, few, many or a size class.

d_call,cdr3_length,j_call,clone_size,v_call,cdr3_aa,cdr3_nt
TRBD2,16,TRBJ2-1,.,TRBV7-2,CASSARLAEVNNEQFF,TGTGCCAGCAGCGCCCGACTAGCCGAAGTAAACAATGAGCAGTTCTTC
.,13,TRBJ2-3,.,TRBV29-1,CSVRLGATDTQYF,TGCAGCGTAAGACTAGGGGCGACAGATACGCAGTATTTT
.,13,TRBJ2-1,.,TRBV30,CAWSVGLVNEQFF,TGTGCCTGGAGTGTAGGTCTAGTCAATGAGCAGTTCTTC
.,13,TRBJ2-5,.,TRBV11-2,CASSPGAVETQYF,TGTGCCAGCAGCCCTGGGGCGGTCGAGACCCAGTACTTC
.,13,TRBJ2-1,.,TRBV11-2,CASSLVLAYEQFF,TGTGCCAGCAGCTTAGTCCTAGCTTATGAGCAGTTCTTC
.,13,TRBJ2-2,.,TRBV5-6,CASSWRGTGELFF,TGTGCCAGCAGCTGGAGAGGAACCGGGGAGCTGTTTTTT
.,15,TRBJ2-2,.,TRBV6-5,CASSFFGGNTGELFF,TGTGCCAGCAGCTTCTTCGGGGGGAACACCGGGGAGCTGTTTTTT
.,14,TRBJ2-5,.,TRBV29-1,CSVEVSGTQETQYF,TGCAGCGTTGAAGTTTCAGGGACTCAAGAGACCCAGTACTTC
TRBD2,17,TRBJ2-2,.,TRBV7-6,CASSSTSGRANTGELFF,TGTGCCAGCAGCTCGACTAGCGGGAGAGCCAACACCGGGGAGCTGTTTTTT
TRBD1,15,TRBJ2-3,.,TRBV11-3,CASSLTGGGTDTQYF,TGTGCCAGCAGCTTGACAGGGGGAGGCACAGATACGCAGTATTTT
TRBD1,14,TRBJ1-2,.,TRBV18,CASSPFSGTEGYTF,TGTGCCAGCTCACCATTCTCCGGGACAGAGGGCTACACCTTC
TRBD1,12,TRBJ1-1,.,TRBV5-4,CASSRDRLEAFF,TGTGCCAGCAGCCGGGACAGACTTGAAGCTTTCTTT
.,16,TRBJ2-7,.,TRBV14,CASRAVNLTGFHEQYF,TGTGCCAGCAGGGCCGTAAATCTAACAGGGTTCCACGAGCAGTACTTC
.,16,TRBJ2-2,.,TRBV7-9,CASSLGLPQNTGELFF,TGTGCCAGCAGCTTGGGACTCCCTCAGAACACCGGGGAGCTGTTTTTT
.,16,TRBJ2-1,.,TRBV28,CASKGALGSSYNEQFF,TGTGCCAGCAAAGGGGCCTTGGGGTCCTCCTACAATGAGCAGTTCTTC
TRBD2,17,TRBJ2-5,.,TRBV5-8,CASSSLATSGSKETQYF,TGTGCCAGCAGCTCCTTAGCAACTAGCGGGAGTAAGGAGACCCAGTACTTC
TRBD2,15,TRBJ2-2,.,TRBV6-5,CASSSLAGLPGELFF,TGTGCCAGCAGTTCATTAGCGGGACTGCCCGGGGAGCTGTTTTTT
.,14,TRBJ2-5,.,TRBV5-4,CASSMGRGQETQYF,TGTGCCAGCAGCATGGGACGGGGCCAAGAGACCCAGTACTTC
.,16,TRBJ2-3,.,TRBV5-1,CASSTWSGPRTDTQYF,TGCGCCAGCAGCACGTGGAGCGGGCCCCGCACAGATACGCAGTATTTT
TRBD2,15,TRBJ2-3,.,TRBV5-1,CASSSTSGRIDTQYF,TGCGCCAGCAGCTCGACTAGCGGGAGGATTGATACGCAGTATTTT
.,15,TRBJ2-6,.,TRBV19,CASSITSSGANVLTF,TGTGCCAGTAGTATTACAAGCTCTGGGGCCAACGTCCTGACTTTC
.,14,TRBJ1-1,.,TRBV7-2,CASRGDTMNTEAFF,TGTGCCAGCAGAGGGGACACCATGAACACTGAAGCTTTCTTT
TRBD1,15,TRBJ2-7,.,TRBV18,CASSPSGTVRYEQYF,TGTGCCAGCTCACCCTCCGGGACAGTGAGATACGAGCAGTACTTC
.,14,TRBJ1-5,.,TRBV6-1,CASSESGGRQPQHF,TGTGCCAGCAGTGAATCCGGGGGACGTCAGCCCCAGCATTTT
TRBD2,14,TRBJ2-1,.,TRBV30,CAWRLAGPYNEQFF,TGTGCCTGGAGACTAGCGGGGCCCTACAATGAGCAGTTCTTC
TRBD1,15,TRBJ1-2,.,TRBV6-6,CASSHLDRFYYGYTF,TGTGCCAGCAGTCATTTGGACAGGTTCTACTATGGCTACACCTTC
.,14,TRBJ1-4,.,TRBV7-2,CASSLVSLEEKLFF,TGTGCCAGCAGCTTAGTGTCCCTAGAGGAAAAACTGTTTTTT
TRBD2,16,TRBJ2-2,.,TRBV7-2,CASSLSTSVGTGELFF,TGTGCCAGCAGCTTATCAACTAGCGTTGGCACCGGGGAGCTGTTTTTT
TRBD1,14,TRBJ2-3,.,TRBV5-4,CASSEPDRGDTQYF,TGTGCCAGCAGCGAACCGGACAGGGGAGATACGCAGTATTTT
TRBD1,16,TRBJ1-6,once,TRBV5-1,CASSLVATGFISPLHF,TGCGCCAGCAGCTTGGTGGCGACAGGGTTCATTTCACCCCTCCACTTT
TRBD1,16,TRBJ2-3,.,TRBV28,CASSLLLGQGADTQYF,TGTGCCAGCAGTTTACTCCTGGGACAGGGGGCAGATACGCAGTATTTT
.,17,TRBJ2-1,once,TRBV5-4,CASSLAGQTSSYNEQFF,TGTGCCAGCAGCTTGGCCGGACAAACGAGCTCCTACAATGAGCAGTTCTTC
TRBD2,12,TRBJ2-7,.,TRBV4-1,CASSPSSGEQYF,TGCGCCAGCAGCCCGTCTAGCGGCGAGCAGTACTTC
TRBD1,16,TRBJ2-2,once,TRBV18,CASSHLVGGHTGELFF,TGTGCCAGCTCCCACTTGGTAGGGGGCCACACCGGGGAGCTGTTTTTT
TRBD1,14,TRBJ2-7,.,TRBV7-3,CASSATGDSYEQYF,TGTGCCAGCAGCGCCACAGGGGACTCCTACGAGCAGTACTTC
.,16,TRBJ2-2,once,TRBV7-9,CASTQGTTANTGELFF,TGTGCCAGCACCCAAGGAACTACTGCGAACACCGGGGAGCTGTTTTTT
TRBD2,14,TRBJ2-7,.,TRBV7-3,CASSYSGSLGEQYF,TGTGCCAGCAGCTATAGCGGGAGTCTGGGCGAGCAGTACTTC